The entry that follows covers one T cell receptor beta chain sequence. Its antigen is not identified. Generated by immunoSEQ multiplex PCR, the TCRdb table keeps only in-frame clones and is missing some. The sample has 80,000 to 100,000 clones, around 93% seen once. These data belong to a study of PD-1 blockade in classical Hodgkin lymphoma. Sample time point: cycle 4 day 1 (C4D1), after less than 7 weeks of nivolumab. Each and every patient relapsed after autologous stem cell transplantation, and patients got differing brentuximab vedotin exposure. The study, taken as a whole, reports: Similar baseline diversity was found in complete responders and newly diagnosed patients. Some patients began nivolumab under 1 year after ASCT. These patients were excluded from later analyses. A significant rise in TCR diversity by C4D1 was seen for CD4+ but not CD8+ cells.

The input for sequencing was peripheral blood mononuclear cells (PBMCs), taken before the fourth cycle of nivolumab. The TCR was taken from a human donor with classical Hodgkin lymphoma.

The CDR3 spells CASSTLAGVTYEQYF. The DNA for the CDR3 is TGTGCCAGCAGTACTTTAGCGGGCGTGACCTACGAGCAGTACTTC. The chain is built from TRBV27 and TRBJ2-7; 7 bases match TRBD2. The CDR3 is 15 amino acids. V lost 5 bases, J lost 2 bases, and 9 bases stayed unmatched. Germline assignment: CDR1 MNHEY and CDR2 SMNVEV (reference sequence).